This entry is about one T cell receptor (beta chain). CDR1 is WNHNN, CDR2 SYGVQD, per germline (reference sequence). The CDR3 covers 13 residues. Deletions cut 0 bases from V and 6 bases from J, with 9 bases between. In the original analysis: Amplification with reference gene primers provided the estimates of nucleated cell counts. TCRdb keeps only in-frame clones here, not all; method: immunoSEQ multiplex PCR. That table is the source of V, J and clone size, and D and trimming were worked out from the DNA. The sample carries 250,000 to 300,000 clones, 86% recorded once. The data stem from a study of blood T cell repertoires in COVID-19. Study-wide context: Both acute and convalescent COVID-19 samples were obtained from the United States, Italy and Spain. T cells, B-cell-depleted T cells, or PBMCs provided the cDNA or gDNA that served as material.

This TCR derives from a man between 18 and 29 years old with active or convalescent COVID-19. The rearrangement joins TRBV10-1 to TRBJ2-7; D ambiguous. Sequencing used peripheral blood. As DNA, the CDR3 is TGCGCCAGCAGTGAGTCACGGGTTGGCGAGCAGTACTTC. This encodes CASSESRVGEQYF.